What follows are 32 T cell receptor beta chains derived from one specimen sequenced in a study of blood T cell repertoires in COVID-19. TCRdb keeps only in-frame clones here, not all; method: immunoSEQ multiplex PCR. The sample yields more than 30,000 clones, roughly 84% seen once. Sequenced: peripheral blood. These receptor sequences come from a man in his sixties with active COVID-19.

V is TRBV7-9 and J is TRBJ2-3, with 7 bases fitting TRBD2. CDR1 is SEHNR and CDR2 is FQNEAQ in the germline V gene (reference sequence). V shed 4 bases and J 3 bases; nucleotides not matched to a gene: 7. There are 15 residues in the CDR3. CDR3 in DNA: TGTGCCAGCAGCTGGGGAGGGCCGTTGACAGATACGCAGTATTTT. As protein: CASSWGGPLTDTQYF.

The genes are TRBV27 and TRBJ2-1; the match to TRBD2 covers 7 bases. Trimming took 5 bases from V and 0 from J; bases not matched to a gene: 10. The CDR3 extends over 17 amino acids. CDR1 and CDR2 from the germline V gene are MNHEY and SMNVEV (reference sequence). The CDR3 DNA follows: TGTGCCAGCAGTAAGACTAGCCCCATTAGCTCCTACAATGAGCAGTTCTTC. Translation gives CASSKTSPISSYNEQFF.

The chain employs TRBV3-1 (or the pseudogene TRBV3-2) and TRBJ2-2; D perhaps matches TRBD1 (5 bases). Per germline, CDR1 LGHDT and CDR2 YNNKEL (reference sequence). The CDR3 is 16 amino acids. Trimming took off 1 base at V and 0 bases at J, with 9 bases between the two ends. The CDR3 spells CASSQGSGTNTGELFF. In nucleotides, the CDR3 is TGTGCCAGCAGCCAAGGGTCAGGGACGAACACCGGGGAGCTGTTTTTT.

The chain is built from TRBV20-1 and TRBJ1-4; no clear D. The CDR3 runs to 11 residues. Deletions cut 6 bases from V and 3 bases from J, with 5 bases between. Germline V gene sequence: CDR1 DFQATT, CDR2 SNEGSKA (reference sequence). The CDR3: CSAPSNEKLFF. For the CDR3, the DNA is TGCAGTGCCCCGTCTAATGAAAAACTGTTTTTT.

The CDR3 region is CASSLRGVKQPQHF. CDR3 coding DNA: TGTGCCAGCAGCCTCCGGGGGGTGAAGCAGCCCCAGCATTTT. The chain uses TRBV5-6 and TRBJ1-5, with a possible D match to TRBD1 (5 bases). V lost 4 bases and J lost 7, with 15 bases in between. Germline V lookup: CDR1 SGHDT, CDR2 YYEEEE. CDR3 length: 14 amino acids.

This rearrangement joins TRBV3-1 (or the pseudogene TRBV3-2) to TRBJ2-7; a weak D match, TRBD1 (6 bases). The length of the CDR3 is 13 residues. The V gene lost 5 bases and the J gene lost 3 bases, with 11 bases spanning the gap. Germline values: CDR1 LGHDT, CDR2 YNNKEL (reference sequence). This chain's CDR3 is CASSSRGGYEQYF. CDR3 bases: TGTGCCAGCAGCTCCAGGGGTGGCTACGAGCAGTACTTC.

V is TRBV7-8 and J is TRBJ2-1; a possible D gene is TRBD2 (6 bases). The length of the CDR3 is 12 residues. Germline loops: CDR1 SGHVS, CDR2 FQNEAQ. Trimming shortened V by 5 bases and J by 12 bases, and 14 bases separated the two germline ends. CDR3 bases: TGTGCCAGCAGCCTACCCGAGGGAGGGCAGTTCTTC. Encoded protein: CASSLPEGGQFF.

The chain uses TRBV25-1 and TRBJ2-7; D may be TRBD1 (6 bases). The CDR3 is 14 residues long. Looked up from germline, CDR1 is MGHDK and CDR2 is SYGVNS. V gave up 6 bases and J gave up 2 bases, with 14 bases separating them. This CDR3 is CASSQGSTTYEQYF. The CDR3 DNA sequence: TGTGCCAGCAGCCAGGGGTCCACAACCTACGAGCAGTACTTC.

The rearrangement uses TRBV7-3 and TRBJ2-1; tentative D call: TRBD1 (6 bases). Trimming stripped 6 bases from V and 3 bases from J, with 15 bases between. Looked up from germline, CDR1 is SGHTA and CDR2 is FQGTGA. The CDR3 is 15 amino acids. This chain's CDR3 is CASSRKGVDYNEQFF. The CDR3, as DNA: TGTGCCAGCAGTCGCAAGGGGGTGGACTACAATGAGCAGTTCTTC.

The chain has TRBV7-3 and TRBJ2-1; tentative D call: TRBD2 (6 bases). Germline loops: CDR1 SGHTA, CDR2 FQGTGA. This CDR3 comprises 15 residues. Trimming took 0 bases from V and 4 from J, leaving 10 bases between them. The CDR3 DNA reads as TGTGCCAGCAGCTTAACTCCTCTAGCGTACAATGAGCAGTTCTTC. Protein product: CASSLTPLAYNEQFF.

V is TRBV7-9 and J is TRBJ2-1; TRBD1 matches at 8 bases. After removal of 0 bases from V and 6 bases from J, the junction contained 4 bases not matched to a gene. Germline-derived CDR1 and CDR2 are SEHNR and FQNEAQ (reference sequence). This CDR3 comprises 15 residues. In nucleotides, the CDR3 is TGTGCCAGCAGCTTAGCGACAGGGGCTGGCAATGAGCAGTTCTTC. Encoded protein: CASSLATGAGNEQFF.

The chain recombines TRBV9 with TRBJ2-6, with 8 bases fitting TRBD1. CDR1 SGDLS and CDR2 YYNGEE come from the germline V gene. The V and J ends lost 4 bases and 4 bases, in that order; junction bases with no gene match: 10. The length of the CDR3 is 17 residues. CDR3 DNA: TGTGCCAGCAGCACCCAGGGGGCCGCAACCGGGGCCAACGTCCTGACTTTC. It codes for CASSTQGAATGANVLTF.

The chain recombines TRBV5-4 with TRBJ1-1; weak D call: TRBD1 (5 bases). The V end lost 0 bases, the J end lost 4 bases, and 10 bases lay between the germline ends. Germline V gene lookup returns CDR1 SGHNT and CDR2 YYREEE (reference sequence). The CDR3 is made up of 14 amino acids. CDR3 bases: TGTGCCAGCAGCTTGGATGGGGGGGGCACTGAAGCTTTCTTT. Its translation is CASSLDGGGTEAFF.

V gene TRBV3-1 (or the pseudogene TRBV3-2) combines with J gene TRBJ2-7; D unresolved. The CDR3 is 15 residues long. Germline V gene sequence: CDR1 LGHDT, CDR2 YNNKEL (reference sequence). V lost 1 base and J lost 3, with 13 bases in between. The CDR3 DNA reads TGTGCCAGCAGCCAAGGGGCGCCCCCCCACTACGAGCAGTACTTC. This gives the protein CASSQGAPPHYEQYF.

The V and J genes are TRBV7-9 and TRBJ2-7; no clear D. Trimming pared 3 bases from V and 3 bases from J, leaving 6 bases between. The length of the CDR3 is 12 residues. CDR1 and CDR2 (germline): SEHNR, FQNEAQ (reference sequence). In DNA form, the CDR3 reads TGTGCCAGCAGCTTCAACAGCTACGAGCAGTACTTC. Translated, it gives CASSFNSYEQYF. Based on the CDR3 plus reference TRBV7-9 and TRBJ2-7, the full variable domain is DTGVSQNPRHKITKRGQNVTFRCDPISEHNRLYWYRQTLGQGPEFLTYFQNEAQLEKSRLLSDRFSAERPKGSFSTLEIQRTEQGDSAMYLCASSFNSYEQYFGPGTRLTVT.

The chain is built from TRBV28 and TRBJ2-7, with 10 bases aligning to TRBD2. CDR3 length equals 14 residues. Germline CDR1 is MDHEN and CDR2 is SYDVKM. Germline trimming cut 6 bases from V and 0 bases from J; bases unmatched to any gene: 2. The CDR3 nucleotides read TGTGCCAGCAGGCGGACTAGCGGCTCCTACGAGCAGTACTTC. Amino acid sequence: CASRRTSGSYEQYF.

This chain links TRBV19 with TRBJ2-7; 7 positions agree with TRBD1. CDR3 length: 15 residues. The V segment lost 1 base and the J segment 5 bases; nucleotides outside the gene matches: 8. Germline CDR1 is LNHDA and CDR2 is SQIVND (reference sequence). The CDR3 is CASSIAGTGDHEQYF. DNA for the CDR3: TGTGCCAGTAGTATAGCGGGAACAGGGGACCACGAGCAGTACTTC. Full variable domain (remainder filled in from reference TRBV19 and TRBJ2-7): DGGITQSPKYLFRKEGQNVTLSCEQNLNHDAMYWYRQDPGQGLRLIYYSQIVNDFQKGDIAEGYSVSREKKESFPLTVTSAQKNPTAFYLCASSIAGTGDHEQYFGPGTRLTVT.

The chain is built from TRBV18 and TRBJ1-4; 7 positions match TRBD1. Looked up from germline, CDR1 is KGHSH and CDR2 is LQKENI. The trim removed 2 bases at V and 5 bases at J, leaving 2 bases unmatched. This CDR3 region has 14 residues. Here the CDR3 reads CASSPETGNEKLFF. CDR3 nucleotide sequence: TGTGCCAGCTCACCAGAGACAGGGAATGAAAAACTGTTTTTT.

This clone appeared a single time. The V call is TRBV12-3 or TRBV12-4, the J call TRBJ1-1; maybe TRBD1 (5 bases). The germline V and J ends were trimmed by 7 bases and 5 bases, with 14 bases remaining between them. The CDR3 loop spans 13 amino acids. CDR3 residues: CASTWGGRTEAFF. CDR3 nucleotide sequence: TGTGCCAGCACCTGGGGGGGACGGACTGAAGCTTTCTTT.

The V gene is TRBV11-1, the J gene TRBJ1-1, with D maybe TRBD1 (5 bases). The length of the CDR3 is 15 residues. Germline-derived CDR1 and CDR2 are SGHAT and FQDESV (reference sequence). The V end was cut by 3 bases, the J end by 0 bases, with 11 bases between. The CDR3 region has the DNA TGTGCCAGCAGCTTGACAGTAACCATGAACACTGAAGCTTTCTTT. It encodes CASSLTVTMNTEAFF.

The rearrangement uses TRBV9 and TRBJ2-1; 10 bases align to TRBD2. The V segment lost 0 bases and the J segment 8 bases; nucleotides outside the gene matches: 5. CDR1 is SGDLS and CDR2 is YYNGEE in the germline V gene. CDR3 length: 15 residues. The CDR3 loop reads CASSVEGLATDEQFF. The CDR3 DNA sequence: TGTGCCAGCAGCGTAGAGGGACTAGCGACCGATGAGCAGTTCTTC.

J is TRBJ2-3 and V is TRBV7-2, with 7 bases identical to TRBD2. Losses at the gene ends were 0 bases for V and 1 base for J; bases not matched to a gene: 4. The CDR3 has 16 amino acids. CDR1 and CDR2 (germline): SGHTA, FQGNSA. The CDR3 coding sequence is TGTGCCAGCAGCTTAGCTCGCGGGAGTGGCACAGATACGCAGTATTTT. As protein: CASSLARGSGTDTQYF.

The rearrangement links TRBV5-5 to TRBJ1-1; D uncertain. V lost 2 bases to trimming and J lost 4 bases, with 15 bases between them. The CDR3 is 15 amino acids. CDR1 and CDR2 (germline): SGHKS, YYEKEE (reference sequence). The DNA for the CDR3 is TGTGCCAGCAGCTTCGGACTGATTGAAGGCACTGAAGCTTTCTTT. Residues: CASSFGLIEGTEAFF.

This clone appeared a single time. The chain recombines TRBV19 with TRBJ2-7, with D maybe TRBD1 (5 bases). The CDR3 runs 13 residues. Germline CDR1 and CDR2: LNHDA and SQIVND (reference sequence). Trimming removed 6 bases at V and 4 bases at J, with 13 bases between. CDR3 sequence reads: CASSQGYRYEQYF. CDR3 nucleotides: TGTGCCAGTAGCCAGGGATATCGTTACGAGCAGTACTTC.

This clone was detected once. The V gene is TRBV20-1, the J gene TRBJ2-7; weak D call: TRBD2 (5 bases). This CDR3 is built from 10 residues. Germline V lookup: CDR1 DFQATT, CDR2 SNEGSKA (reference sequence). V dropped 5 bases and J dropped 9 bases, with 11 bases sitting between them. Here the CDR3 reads CSARMDWQYF. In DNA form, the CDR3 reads TGCAGTGCTCGAATGGACTGGCAGTACTTC.

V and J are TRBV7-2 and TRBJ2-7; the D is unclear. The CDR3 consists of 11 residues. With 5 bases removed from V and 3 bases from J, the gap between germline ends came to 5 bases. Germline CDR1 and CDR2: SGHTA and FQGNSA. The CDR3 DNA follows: TGTGCCAGCAGCCCGTACTACGAGCAGTACTTC. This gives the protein CASSPYYEQYF.

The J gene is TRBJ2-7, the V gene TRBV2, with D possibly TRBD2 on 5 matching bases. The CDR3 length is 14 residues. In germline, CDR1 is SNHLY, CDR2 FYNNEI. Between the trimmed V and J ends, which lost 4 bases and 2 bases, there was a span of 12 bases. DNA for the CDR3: TGTGCCAGCAGTGGGGCTAGCCCACCCTACGAGCAGTACTTC. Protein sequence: CASSGASPPYEQYF.

The CDR3 nucleotides read TGTGCCAGCAGCCAGGGACAGGCGTACGAGCAGTACTTC. Translated, it gives CASSQGQAYEQYF. The rearrangement links TRBV11-2 to TRBJ2-7; 8 nucleotides match TRBD1. The CDR3 runs to 13 residues. The J segment lost 4 bases and the V segment lost 5 bases, leaving 4 bases of the junction unmatched. CDR1 is SGHAT, CDR2 FQNNGV, per germline.

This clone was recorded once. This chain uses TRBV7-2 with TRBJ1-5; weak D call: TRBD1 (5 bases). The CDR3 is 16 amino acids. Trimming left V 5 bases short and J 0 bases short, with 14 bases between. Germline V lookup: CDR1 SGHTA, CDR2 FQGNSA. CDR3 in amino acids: CASSDQAGGSNQPQHF. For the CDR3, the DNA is TGTGCCAGCAGCGACCAAGCGGGGGGTAGCAATCAGCCCCAGCATTTT.

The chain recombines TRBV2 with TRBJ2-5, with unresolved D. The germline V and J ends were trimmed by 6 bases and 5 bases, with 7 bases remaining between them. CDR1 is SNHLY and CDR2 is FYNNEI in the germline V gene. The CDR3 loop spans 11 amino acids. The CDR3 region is CASSPEETQYF. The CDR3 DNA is TGTGCCAGCAGCCCCGAGGAGACCCAGTACTTC.

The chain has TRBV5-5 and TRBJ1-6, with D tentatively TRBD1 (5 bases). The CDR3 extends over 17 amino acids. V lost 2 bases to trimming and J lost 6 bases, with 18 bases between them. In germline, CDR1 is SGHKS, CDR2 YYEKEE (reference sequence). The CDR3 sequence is CASSFVKGINTNSPLHF. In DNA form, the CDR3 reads TGTGCCAGCAGCTTTGTTAAGGGGATTAATACTAATTCACCCCTCCACTTT.

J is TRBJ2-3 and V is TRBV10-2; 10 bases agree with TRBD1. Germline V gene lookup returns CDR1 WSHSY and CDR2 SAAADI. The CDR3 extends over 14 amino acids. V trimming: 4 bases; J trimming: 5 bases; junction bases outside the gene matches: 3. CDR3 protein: CASSGTGGIDTQYF. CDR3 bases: TGCGCCAGCAGTGGGACAGGGGGGATAGATACGCAGTATTTT.